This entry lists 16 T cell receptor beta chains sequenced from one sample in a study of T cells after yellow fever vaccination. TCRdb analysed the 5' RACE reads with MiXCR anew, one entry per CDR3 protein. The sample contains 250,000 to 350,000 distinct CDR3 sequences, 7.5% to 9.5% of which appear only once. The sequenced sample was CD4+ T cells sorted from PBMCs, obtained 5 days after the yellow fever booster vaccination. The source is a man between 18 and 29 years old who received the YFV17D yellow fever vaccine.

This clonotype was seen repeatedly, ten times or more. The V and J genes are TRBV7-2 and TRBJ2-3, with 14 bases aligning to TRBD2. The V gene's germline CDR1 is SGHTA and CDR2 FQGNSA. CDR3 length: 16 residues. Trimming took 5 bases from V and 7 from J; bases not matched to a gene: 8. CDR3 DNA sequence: TGTGCCAGCAGCCCAGGGACTAGCGGGGGCCTAAATACGCAGTATTTT. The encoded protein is CASSPGTSGGLNTQYF.

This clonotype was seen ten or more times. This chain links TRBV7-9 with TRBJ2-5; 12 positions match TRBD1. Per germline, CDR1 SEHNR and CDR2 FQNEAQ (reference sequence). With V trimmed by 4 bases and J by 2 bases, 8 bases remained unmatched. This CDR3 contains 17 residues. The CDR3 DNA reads TGTGCCAGCAGCTCCAACCGGGACAGGGGGCGTCAAGAGACCCAGTACTTC. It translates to CASSSNRDRGRQETQYF.

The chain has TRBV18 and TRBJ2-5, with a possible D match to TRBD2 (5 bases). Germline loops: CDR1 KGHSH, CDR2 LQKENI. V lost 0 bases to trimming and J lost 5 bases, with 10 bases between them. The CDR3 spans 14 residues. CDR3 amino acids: CASSPPIRGETQYF. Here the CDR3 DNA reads TGTGCCAGCTCACCACCGATTAGAGGGGAGACCCAGTACTTC. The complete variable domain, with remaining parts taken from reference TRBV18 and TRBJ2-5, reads NAGVMQNPRHLVRRRGQEARLRCSPMKGHSHVYWYRQLPEEGLKFMVYLQKENIIDESGMPKERFSAEFPKEGPSILRIQQVVRGDSAAYFCASSPPIRGETQYFGPGTRLLVL.

The CDR3 sequence: CASSLALGGPSTDTQYF. The DNA for the CDR3 is TGTGCCAGCAGCTTAGCGCTGGGGGGGCCGAGCACAGATACGCAGTATTTT. This chain uses TRBV7-2 with TRBJ2-3; a weak D match, TRBD2 (7 bases). In germline, CDR1 is SGHTA, CDR2 FQGNSA. Between the trimmed V and J ends, which lost 0 bases and 0 bases, there was a span of 13 bases. CDR3 length: 17 residues.

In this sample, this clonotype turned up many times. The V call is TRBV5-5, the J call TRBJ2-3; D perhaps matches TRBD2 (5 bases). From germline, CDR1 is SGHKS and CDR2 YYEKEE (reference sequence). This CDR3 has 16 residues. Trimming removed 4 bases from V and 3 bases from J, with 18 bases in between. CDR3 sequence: CASSPRGSQATDTQYF. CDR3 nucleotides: TGTGCCAGCAGCCCCCGTGGGAGCCAGGCGACAGATACGCAGTATTTT.

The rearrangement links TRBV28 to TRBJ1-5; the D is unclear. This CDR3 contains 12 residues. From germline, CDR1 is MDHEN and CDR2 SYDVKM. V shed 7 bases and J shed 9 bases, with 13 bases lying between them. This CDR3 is CASTTRLLPQHF. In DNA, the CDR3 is TGTGCCAGCACGACAAGACTACTGCCCCAGCATTTT.

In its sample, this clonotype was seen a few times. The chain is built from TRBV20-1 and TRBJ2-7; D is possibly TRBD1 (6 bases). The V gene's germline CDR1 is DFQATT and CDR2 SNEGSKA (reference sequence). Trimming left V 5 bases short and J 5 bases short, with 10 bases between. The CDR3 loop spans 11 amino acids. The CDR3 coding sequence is TGCAGTGCTGCCCAGGGGAACGAGCAGTACGTC. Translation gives CSAAQGNEQYV.

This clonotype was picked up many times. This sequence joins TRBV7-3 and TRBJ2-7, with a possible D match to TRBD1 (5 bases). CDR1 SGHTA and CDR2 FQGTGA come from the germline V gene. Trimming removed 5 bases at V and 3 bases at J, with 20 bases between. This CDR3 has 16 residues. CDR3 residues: CASSLLRQSRRYEQYV. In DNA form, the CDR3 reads TGTGCCAGCAGCCTACTACGACAGAGTAGGCGCTACGAGCAGTACGTC.

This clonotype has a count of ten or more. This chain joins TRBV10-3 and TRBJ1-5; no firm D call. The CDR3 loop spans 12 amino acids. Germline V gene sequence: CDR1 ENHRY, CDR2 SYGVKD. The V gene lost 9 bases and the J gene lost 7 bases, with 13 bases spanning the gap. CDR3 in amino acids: CAISGGYQPQHF. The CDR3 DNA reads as TGTGCCATTTCGGGTGGATACCAGCCCCAGCATTTT.

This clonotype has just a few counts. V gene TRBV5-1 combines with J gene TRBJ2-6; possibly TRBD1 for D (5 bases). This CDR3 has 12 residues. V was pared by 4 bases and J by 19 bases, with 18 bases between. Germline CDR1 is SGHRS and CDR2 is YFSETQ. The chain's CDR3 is CASSPPDSSYTF. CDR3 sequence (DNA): TGCGCCAGCAGCCCACCCGACAGCTCTTACACTTTC.

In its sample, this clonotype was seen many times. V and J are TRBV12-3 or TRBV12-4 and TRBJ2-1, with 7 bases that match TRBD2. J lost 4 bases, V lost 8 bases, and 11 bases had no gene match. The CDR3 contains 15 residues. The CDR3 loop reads CASGLGGSKYNEQFF. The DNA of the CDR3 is TGTGCCAGCGGGCTCGGGGGGAGTAAATACAATGAGCAGTTCTTC.

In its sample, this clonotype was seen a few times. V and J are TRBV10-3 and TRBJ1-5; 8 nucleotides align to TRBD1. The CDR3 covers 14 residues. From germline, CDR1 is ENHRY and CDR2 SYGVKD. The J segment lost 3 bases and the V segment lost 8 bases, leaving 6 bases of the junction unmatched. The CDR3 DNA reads TGTGCCATCTCCAGACAGGGGCTCAATCAGCCCCAGCATTTT. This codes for CAISRQGLNQPQHF.

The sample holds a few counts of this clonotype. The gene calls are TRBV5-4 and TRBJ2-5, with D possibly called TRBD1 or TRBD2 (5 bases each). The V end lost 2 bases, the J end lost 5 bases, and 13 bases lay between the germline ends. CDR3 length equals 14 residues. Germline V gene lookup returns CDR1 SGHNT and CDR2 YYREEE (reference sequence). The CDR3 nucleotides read TGTGCCAGCAGCTTCACAGGCACTAGGGAGACCCAGTACTTC. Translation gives CASSFTGTRETQYF.

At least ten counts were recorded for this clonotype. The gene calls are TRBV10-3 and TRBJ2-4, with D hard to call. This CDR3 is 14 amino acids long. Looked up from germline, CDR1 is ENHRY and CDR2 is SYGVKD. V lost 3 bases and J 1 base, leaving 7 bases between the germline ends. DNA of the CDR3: TGTGCCATCAGTGACCCCACCGCCAAAAACATTCAGTACTTC. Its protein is CAISDPTAKNIQYF.

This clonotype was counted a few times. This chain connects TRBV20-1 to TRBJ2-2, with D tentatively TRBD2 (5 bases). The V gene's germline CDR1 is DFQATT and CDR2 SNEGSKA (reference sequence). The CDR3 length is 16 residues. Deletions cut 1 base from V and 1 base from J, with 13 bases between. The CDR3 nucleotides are TGCAGTGCTAGAGGGATAGGACTGGGGAACACCGGGGAGCTGTTTTTT. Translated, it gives CSARGIGLGNTGELFF.

CDR3 in amino acids: CASSPGTGESDTQYF. CDR3 nucleotide sequence: TGCGCCAGCAGCCCCGGGACAGGGGAGTCAGATACGCAGTATTTT. The V call is TRBV4-3, the J call TRBJ2-3, with TRBD1 identical over 10 bases. The J segment lost 4 bases and the V segment lost 4 bases, leaving 5 bases of the junction unmatched. The CDR3 is 15 amino acids. Looked up from germline, CDR1 is LGHNA and CDR2 is YSLEER.